The 24 T cell receptor beta chains presented below share a single source sample, sequenced in a study of T cells in women clearing cervical HPV infection. The table came from immunoSEQ multiplex PCR; TCRdb's copy has only in-frame clones and leaves some out. The sample table includes roughly 30,000 clones. The material sequenced was blood buffy coat. The receptors here all came from a woman between 18 and 69 years old with a cervical HPV16 infection that either progressed to CIN3+ or cleared (not recorded which).

In regard to this clone: The read falls 3 residues short of the CDR3 end, and the missing part is taken from the germline J gene. V gene TRBV7-9 combines with J gene TRBJ1-1; D is ambiguous. This CDR3 comprises 14 residues. CDR1 is SEHNR, CDR2 FQNEAQ, per germline (reference sequence). CDR3 region: CASSLARAQETAFF. Partial CDR3 DNA: TGTGCCAGCAGCTTAGCGCGGGCCCAAGAGACA.

As to this clone: Read data end 3 residues before the CDR3 end; the end is taken from the germline J gene. The chain recombines TRBV19 with TRBJ1-2, with a possible D match to TRBD1 (6 bases). The CDR3 has 14 residues. From germline, CDR1 is LNHDA and CDR2 SQIVND (reference sequence). CDR3 sequence: CASSMGGGLGDYTF. CDR3 bases read: TGTGCCAGTAGTATGGGGGGGGGCTTAGGCGAC.

Regarding this clone: The CDR3 extends 3 residues past the end of the read, so its final part is completed from the germline J gene. This sequence joins TRBV6-2 or TRBV6-3 and TRBJ1-1; no reliable D call. V was cut by 5 bases and J by 2 bases, with 9 bases left in between. Germline V gene lookup returns CDR1 MNHEY and CDR2 SVGEGT. The CDR3 contains 13 residues. The sequenced CDR3 bases are TGTGCCAGCAGTCTTACGGGTAACACTGAA. Translated, it gives CASSLTGNTE. The CDR3 reads in full as CASSLTGNTEAFF.

In regard to this clone: The CDR3 end lies 3 residues beyond the end of the read and is filled in from the germline J gene. V is TRBV20-1 and J is TRBJ1-2, with TRBD1 matching 7 bases. Germline loops: CDR1 DFQATT, CDR2 SNEGSKA (reference sequence). CDR3 size: 16 residues. V lost 4 bases and J lost 4; bases outside the gene matches: 15. The part of the CDR3 DNA that was read is TGCAGTGCTAACACAGCCTCCGGGACAGAAGGCTATGGC. Translation: CSANTASGTEGYG. In full, the CDR3 reads CSANTASGTEGYGYTF.

Notes on this clone: The sequenced fragment ends 3 residues before the CDR3 boundary, so the rest is inferred from the germline J gene. The chain recombines TRBV30 with TRBJ1-2, with 9 bases aligning to TRBD1. This CDR3 has 13 residues. The ends lost 3 bases at V and 4 bases at J; junction bases unmatched: 3. CDR1 is GTSNPN and CDR2 is SVGIG in the germline V gene (reference sequence). CDR3 loop: CAWRGQGIYGYTF. The covered CDR3 bases are TGTGCCTGGAGGGGACAGGGAATCTATGGC. Based on the CDR3 plus reference TRBV30 and TRBJ1-2, the full variable domain is SQTIHQWPATLVQPVGSPLSLECTVEGTSNPNLYWYRQAAGRGLQLLFYSVGIGQISSEVPQNLSASRPQDRQFILSSKKLLLSDSGFYLCAWRGQGIYGYTFGSGTRLTVV.

In the case of this clone: The read finishes 3 residues shy of the CDR3 end, and the germline J gene is used to complete it. The chain joins TRBV18 to TRBJ2-4, with D unclear. The CDR3 spans 14 residues. Germline CDR1 KGHSH, CDR2 LQKENI. CDR3 region: CASSPTEFPYGQYF. Incomplete CDR3 DNA: TGTGCCAGCTCACCCACAGAATTCCCCTATGGT. The entire variable domain, with the rest obtained from reference TRBV18 and TRBJ2-4, is as follows: NAGVMQNPRHLVRRRGQEARLRCSPMKGHSHVYWYRQLPEEGLKFMVYLQKENIIDESGMPKERFSAEFPKEGPSILRIQQVVRGDSAAYFCASSPTEFPYGQYFGAGTRLSVL.

A note on this clone: The read is 3 residues too short to cover the CDR3 end, so that end is filled in from the germline J gene. The chain employs TRBV10-1 and TRBJ2-1, with 8 bases lining up with TRBD2. J lost 7 bases, V lost 5 bases, and 4 bases had no gene match. The CDR3 runs 13 residues. The germline V gene encodes CDR1 WNHNN and CDR2 SYGVQD (reference sequence). This CDR3 reads CASSLAGRNEQFF. CDR3 DNA, as far as it was read: TGCGCCAGCAGTTTAGCGGGAAGGAATGAG.

The CDR3 sequence is CASSPDSPGSGANVLTF. Partial CDR3 DNA: TGCGCCAGCAGCCCGGACAGCCCCGGCTCTGGGGCCAACGTC. The J gene is TRBJ2-6, the V gene TRBV5-1; a weak D match, TRBD1 (6 bases). The read halts 3 residues ahead of the CDR3 end, with the missing end drawn from the germline J gene. CDR3 size: 17 residues. Germline V gene sequence: CDR1 SGHRS, CDR2 YFSETQ. The V gene lost 4 bases and the J gene lost 0 bases, with 14 bases spanning the gap.

Comment on this clone: One junction end disagrees with the germline gene, perhaps due to a read error. The read terminates 3 residues before the CDR3 end, so the remaining end is supplied by the germline J gene. V and J are TRBV29-1 and TRBJ2-4; a weak D match, TRBD1 (6 bases). The CDR3 loop spans 13 amino acids. Germline CDR1 reads SQVTM; CDR2 reads ANQGSEA. CDR3 in amino acids: CRVGETGAYGQYF. CDR3 DNA, as far as it was read: TGCAGAGTTGGGGAGACAGGCGCCTATGGT.

To note about this clone: The read comes to an end 3 residues before the CDR3 does, leaving the germline J gene to fill in the end. The chain recombines TRBV18 with TRBJ2-1; possible D gene TRBD1, 6 bases. The CDR3 has 15 amino acids. Trimming took 6 bases from V and 0 from J, leaving 12 bases between them. Per germline, CDR1 KGHSH and CDR2 LQKENI. The CDR3 sequence is CASSRQESSYNEQFF. The covered CDR3 bases are TGTGCCAGCTCGCGACAGGAGAGCTCCTACAATGAG.

Of note for this clone: The read ends 3 residues shy of where the CDR3 ends; the end is completed using the germline J gene. The rearrangement uses TRBV19 and TRBJ1-4; TRBD1 matches at 8 bases. CDR1 LNHDA and CDR2 SQIVND come from the germline V gene (reference sequence). This CDR3 contains 16 residues. CDR3 protein: CASTDRGTPGANVLFF. CDR3 DNA, as far as it was read: TGTGCCAGTACCGACAGGGGCACCCCTGGGGCCAACGTA.

As for this clone: Read data end 3 residues before the CDR3 end; the end is taken from the germline J gene. This sequence joins TRBV20-1 and TRBJ2-7; perhaps TRBD1 as D (5 bases). The germline V and J ends were trimmed by 1 base and 3 bases, with 16 bases remaining between them. CDR3 size: 15 residues. Germline V gene sequence: CDR1 DFQATT, CDR2 SNEGSKA (reference sequence). The CDR3 bases that were read are TGCAGTGCTAGAGTCCGAGGACAAGGCCACTACGAG. Translation: CSARVRGQGHYE. The whole CDR3 protein is CSARVRGQGHYEQYF.

In terms of frequency, this clone is medium-sized. The sequence runs out 3 residues before the end of the CDR3; the remainder is reconstructed from the germline J gene. This chain joins TRBV6-2 or TRBV6-3 and TRBJ2-5; tentatively, D is TRBD2 (5 bases). Germline V gene data show CDR1 as MNHEY and CDR2 as SVGEGT. The CDR3 covers 14 residues. V shed 4 bases and J shed 3 bases, with 12 bases lying between them. The DNA read from the CDR3 is TGTGCCAGCAGTTGGAGTGCGGGTGAAGAGACC. This codes for CASSWSAGEET. The CDR3 reads in full as CASSWSAGEETQYF.

CDR3 DNA, as far as it was read: TGCAGTGCTAGAGGCCCGGGACAGGGGTACCACGAG. It codes for CSARGPGQGYHE. The entire CDR3 reads CSARGPGQGYHEQYF. The V gene is TRBV20-1, the J gene TRBJ2-7; 10 bases match TRBD1. The read ends 3 residues before the CDR3 terminus; that terminus is restored from the germline J gene. Germline V gene sequence: CDR1 DFQATT, CDR2 SNEGSKA (reference sequence). J was trimmed by 5 bases and V by 1 base; bases with no gene match: 8. This CDR3 has 15 amino acids.

As to this clone: The read ends 3 residues shy of where the CDR3 ends; the end is completed using the germline J gene. The chain carries TRBV7-3 and TRBJ2-3, with 7 bases fitting TRBD2. The CDR3 covers 14 residues. Per the germline V gene, CDR1 is SGHTA and CDR2 is FQGTGA. The covered CDR3 bases are TGTGCCAGCAGCCCGAGCGGGGTCACGGAGACG. It is translated as CASSPSGVTET. The full-length CDR3 reads as CASSPSGVTETQYF.

Notes on this clone: With the read ending 3 residues before the CDR3 end, the germline J gene is used to fill in that end. V gene TRBV5-1 combines with J gene TRBJ1-4; a weak D match, TRBD1 (6 bases). This CDR3 is 16 amino acids long. The V gene's germline CDR1 is SGHRS and CDR2 YFSETQ. CDR3 in amino acids: CASSSLGQGKDSPLFF. The covered CDR3 bases are TGCGCCAGCAGCTCCCTCGGGCAGGGGAAGGATTCACCA.

A word on this clone: The DNA ends 3 residues before the CDR3 does, and the rest of the CDR3 is filled in from the germline J gene. This rearrangement joins TRBV19 to TRBJ1-1; D uncertain. V lost 6 bases, J lost 4 bases, and 9 bases lay in between. CDR1 is LNHDA, CDR2 SQIVND, per germline (reference sequence). The length of the CDR3 is 12 residues. The CDR3 here is CASSKQSTEAFF. CDR3 bases read: TGTGCCAGTAGCAAACAGAGCACTGAA. Together with reference TRBV19 and TRBJ1-1, the CDR3 gives the full variable domain: DGGITQSPKYLFRKEGQNVTLSCEQNLNHDAMYWYRQDPGQGLRLIYYSQIVNDFQKGDIAEGYSVSREKKESFPLTVTSAQKNPTAFYLCASSKQSTEAFFGQGTRLTVV.

CDR3: CASSFERGEETQYF. Incomplete CDR3 DNA: TGTGCCAGCAGCTTCGAGCGGGGAGAAGAGACC. V usage is TRBV13 and J usage is TRBJ2-5, with TRBD2 matching over 7 bases. The CDR3 extends 3 residues past the end of the read, so its final part is completed from the germline J gene. Trimming cost V 3 bases and J 3 bases; bases outside gene matches: 4. There are 14 residues in the CDR3. The germline CDR1 and CDR2 sequences are PRHDT and FYEKMQ (reference sequence).

With respect to this clone: The sequence runs out 3 residues before the end of the CDR3; the remainder is reconstructed from the germline J gene. V is TRBV6-2 or TRBV6-3 and J is TRBJ1-2; D is unresolved. From germline, CDR1 is MNHEY and CDR2 SVGEGT. This CDR3 spans 17 amino acids. Partial CDR3 DNA: TGTGCCAGCAGTTTCCTCGGACTAGCGGCCAGCACAGATACC. Protein sequence: CASSFLGLAASTDT. The CDR3 in its entirety is CASSFLGLAASTDTYTF.

With respect to this clone: The read gets to within 3 residues of the CDR3 end, and the germline J gene fills in the rest. The gene calls are TRBV10-3 and TRBJ2-7; tentative D call: TRBD2 (6 bases). V was clipped by 9 bases and J by 0 bases, with 21 bases between them. Germline V gene data show CDR1 as ENHRY and CDR2 as SYGVKD. CDR3 length equals 16 residues. The DNA read from the CDR3 is TGTGCCATTACGCCCCTTCCGGGGGAGACCTCCTACGAG. Its protein product is CAITPLPGETSYE. The full CDR3 protein reads CAITPLPGETSYEQYF.

This clone is medium-sized (0.01 to 0.1%) by frequency. The DNA read from the CDR3 is TGCGCCATTCGGACTAGCGGGGGGCCCTACACCGGGGAG. This encodes CAIRTSGGPYTGE. The CDR3, in full, reads CAIRTSGGPYTGELFF. The gene calls are TRBV10-1 and TRBJ2-2, with 14 bases identical to TRBD2. Coverage ceases 3 residues before the CDR3 finishes, and the germline J gene fills in the end. Trimming at V came to 10 bases and at J to 3 bases, leaving 7 bases not matched to a gene. There are 16 residues in the CDR3. Germline lookup yields CDR1 WNHNN and CDR2 SYGVQD (reference sequence).

Details on this clone: The read ends 3 residues early relative to the CDR3; the germline J gene fills the gap. The chain combines TRBV19 with TRBJ2-4, with D hard to call. This CDR3 contains 12 residues. Germline CDR1 LNHDA, CDR2 SQIVND (reference sequence). CDR3 DNA, as far as it was read: TGTGCCAGTAGTCACAGCAATCAGCCT. Amino acids: CASSHSNQP. The whole CDR3 protein is CASSHSNQPQYF.

To note about this clone: A read error may account for a junction end that differs from germline. Read sequence stops 3 residues before the CDR3 end, and the germline J gene provides the missing end. In the same sample, other DNA sequences code for this CDR3. The V gene is TRBV19, the J gene TRBJ1-1; 12 bases fit TRBD1. The germline gives CDR1 LNHDA, CDR2 SQIVND (reference sequence). The CDR3 is 15 residues long. This chain's CDR3 is CASSPRDRGLTEAFF. Incomplete CDR3 DNA: TGTGCCAGTAGTCCCCGGGACAGGGGGCTAACTGAG.

With regard to this clone: The read stops 3 residues short of the end of the CDR3; the missing end is completed from the germline J gene. The chain is built from TRBV5-6 and TRBJ1-1; 7 bases fit TRBD1. CDR1 SGHDT and CDR2 YYEEEE come from the germline V gene. With V trimmed by 4 bases and J by 2 bases, 8 bases remained unmatched. The length of the CDR3 is 15 residues. This CDR3 reads CASSTAGTANTEAFF. CDR3 DNA, as far as it was read: TGTGCCAGCAGCACCGCCGGGACAGCCAACACTGAA.